One T cell receptor beta chain is described in this entry. This record comes from a study of technical replicates of blood from a handful of donors. The CDR3 extends over 17 amino acids. Germline V gives CDR1 SGHNT, CDR2 YYREEE (reference sequence). The V gene end was trimmed by 1 base and the J gene end by 4 bases; junction bases not matched to a gene: 7. Clones were sequenced by immunoSEQ multiplex PCR, and TCRdb holds only the in-frame ones, with some missing. The sample gives tens of thousands of clones, more than 85% of which show up once; about 0.4% is in the top ten. The TCR originated in a human donor in good health. Some clones in this sample may be carry-over from other donors' samples. This rearrangement joins TRBV5-4 to TRBJ2-1; 11 bases are shared with TRBD2. The sample comprised T cells isolated from PBMCs. The DNA for the CDR3 is TGTGCCAGCAGCTTGTTCTCGGGACTAGCGGTTTACAATGAGCAGTTCTTC. Protein sequence: CASSLFSGLAVYNEQFF.